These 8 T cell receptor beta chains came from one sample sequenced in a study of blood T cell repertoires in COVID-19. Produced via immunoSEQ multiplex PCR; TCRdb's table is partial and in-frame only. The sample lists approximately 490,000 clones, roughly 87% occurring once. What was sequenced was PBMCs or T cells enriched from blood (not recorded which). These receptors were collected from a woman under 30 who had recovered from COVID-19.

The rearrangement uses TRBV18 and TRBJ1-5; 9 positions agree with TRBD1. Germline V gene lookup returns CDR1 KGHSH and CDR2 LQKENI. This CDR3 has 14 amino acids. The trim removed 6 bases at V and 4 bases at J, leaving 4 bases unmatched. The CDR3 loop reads CASSRDRANQPQHF. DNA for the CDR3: TGTGCCAGCTCCCGGGACAGGGCGAATCAGCCCCAGCATTTT.

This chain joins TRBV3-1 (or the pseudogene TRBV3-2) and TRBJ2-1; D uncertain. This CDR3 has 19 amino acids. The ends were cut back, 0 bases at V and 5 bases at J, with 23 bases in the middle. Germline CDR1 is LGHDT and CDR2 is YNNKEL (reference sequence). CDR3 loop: CASSQDSMKLPSGDNEQFF. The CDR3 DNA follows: TGTGCCAGCAGCCAAGATTCAATGAAACTCCCCTCGGGTGACAATGAGCAGTTCTTC.

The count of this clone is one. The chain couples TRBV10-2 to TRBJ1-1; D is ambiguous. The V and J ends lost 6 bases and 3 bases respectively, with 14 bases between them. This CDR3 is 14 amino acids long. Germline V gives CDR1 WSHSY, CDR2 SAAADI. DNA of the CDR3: TGCGCCAGCAGCGAGCCGGCACGGGACACTGAAGCTTTCTTT. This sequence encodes CASSEPARDTEAFF.

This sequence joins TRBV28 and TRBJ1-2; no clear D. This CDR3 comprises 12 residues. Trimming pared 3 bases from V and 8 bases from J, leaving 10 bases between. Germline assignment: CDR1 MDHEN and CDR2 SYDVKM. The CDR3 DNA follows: TGTGCCAGCAGTTTCTCTTCCGGGGGCTACACCTTC. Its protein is CASSFSSGGYTF.

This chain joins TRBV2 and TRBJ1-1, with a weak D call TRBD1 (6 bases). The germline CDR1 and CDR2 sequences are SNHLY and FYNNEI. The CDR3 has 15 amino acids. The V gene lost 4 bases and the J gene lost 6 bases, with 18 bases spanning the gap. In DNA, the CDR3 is TGTGCCAGCAGTGGGGTCTTACAGGGACGGGCTGAAGCTTTCTTT. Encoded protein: CASSGVLQGRAEAFF.

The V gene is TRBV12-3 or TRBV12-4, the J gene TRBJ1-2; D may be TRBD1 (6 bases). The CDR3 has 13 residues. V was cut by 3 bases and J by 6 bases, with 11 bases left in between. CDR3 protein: CASSFRGGDGYTF. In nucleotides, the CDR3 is TGTGCCAGCAGTTTTAGGGGGGGGGATGGCTACACCTTC.

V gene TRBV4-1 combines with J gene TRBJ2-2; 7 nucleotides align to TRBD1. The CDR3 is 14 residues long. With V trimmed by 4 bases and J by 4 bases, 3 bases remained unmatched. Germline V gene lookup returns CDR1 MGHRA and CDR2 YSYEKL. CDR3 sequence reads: CASSRDSRTGELFF. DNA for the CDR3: TGCGCCAGCAGCCGGGACAGCCGCACCGGGGAGCTGTTTTTT.

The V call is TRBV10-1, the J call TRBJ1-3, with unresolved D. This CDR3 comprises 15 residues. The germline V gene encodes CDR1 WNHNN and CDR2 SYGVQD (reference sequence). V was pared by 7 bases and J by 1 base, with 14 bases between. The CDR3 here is CASIVRGASGNTIYF. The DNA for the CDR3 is TGCGCCAGCATCGTCCGTGGAGCTTCTGGAAACACCATATATTTT.